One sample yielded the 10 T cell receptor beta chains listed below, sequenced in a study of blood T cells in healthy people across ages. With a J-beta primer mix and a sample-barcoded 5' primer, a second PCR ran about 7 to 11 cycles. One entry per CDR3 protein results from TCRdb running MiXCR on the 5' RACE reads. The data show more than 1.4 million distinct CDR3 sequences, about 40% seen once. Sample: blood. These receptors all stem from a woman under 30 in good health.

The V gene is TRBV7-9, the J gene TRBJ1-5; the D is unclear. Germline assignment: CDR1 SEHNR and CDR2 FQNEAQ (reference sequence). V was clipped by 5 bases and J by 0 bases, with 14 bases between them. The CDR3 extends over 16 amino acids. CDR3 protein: CASSPPKVLSNQPQHF. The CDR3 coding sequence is TGTGCCAGCAGCCCTCCGAAGGTCCTTAGCAATCAGCCCCAGCATTTT. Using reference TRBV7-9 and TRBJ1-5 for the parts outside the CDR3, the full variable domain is DTGVSQNPRHKITKRGQNVTFRCDPISEHNRLYWYRQTLGQGPEFLTYFQNEAQLEKSRLLSDRFSAERPKGSFSTLEIQRTEQGDSAMYLCASSPPKVLSNQPQHFGDGTRLSIL.

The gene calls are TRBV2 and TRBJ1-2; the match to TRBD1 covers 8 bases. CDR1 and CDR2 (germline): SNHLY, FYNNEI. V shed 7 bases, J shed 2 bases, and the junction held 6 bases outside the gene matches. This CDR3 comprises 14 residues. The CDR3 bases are TGTGCCAGCACCCCCGGGACAGGAAACTATGGCTACACCTTC. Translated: CASTPGTGNYGYTF. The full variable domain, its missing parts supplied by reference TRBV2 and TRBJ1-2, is EPEVTQTPSHQVTQMGQEVILRCVPISNHLYFYWYRQILGQKVEFLVSFYNNEISEKSEIFDDQFSVERPDGSNFTLKIRSTKLEDSAMYFCASTPGTGNYGYTFGSGTRLTVV.

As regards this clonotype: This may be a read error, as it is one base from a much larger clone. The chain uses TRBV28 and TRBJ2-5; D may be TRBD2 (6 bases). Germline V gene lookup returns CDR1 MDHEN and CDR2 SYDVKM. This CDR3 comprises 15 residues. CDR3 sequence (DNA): TGTACCAGCACTCCAGACGGGGGAAACTGGGAGACCCAGTACTTC. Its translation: CTSTPDGGNWETQYF.

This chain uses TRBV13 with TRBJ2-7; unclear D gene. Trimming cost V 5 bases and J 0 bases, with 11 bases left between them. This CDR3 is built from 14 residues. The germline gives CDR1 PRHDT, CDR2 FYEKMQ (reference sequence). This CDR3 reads CASSTFYSSYEQYF. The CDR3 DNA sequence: TGTGCCAGCAGCACTTTTTATAGCTCCTACGAGCAGTACTTC.

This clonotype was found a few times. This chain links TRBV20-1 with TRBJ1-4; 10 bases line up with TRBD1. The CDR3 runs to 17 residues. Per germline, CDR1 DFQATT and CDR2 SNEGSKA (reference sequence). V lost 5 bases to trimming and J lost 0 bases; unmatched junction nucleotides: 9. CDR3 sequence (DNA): TGCAGTGCTCGGACGGGACAGGGGACCCCAACTAATGAAAAACTGTTTTTT. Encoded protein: CSARTGQGTPTNEKLFF.

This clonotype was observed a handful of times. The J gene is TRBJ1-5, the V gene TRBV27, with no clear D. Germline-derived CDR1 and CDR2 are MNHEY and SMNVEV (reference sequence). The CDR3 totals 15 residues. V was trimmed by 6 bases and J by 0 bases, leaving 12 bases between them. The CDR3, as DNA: TGTGCCAGCAGCAGGCAGGCTAATAGCAATCAGCCCCAGCATTTT. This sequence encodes CASSRQANSNQPQHF.

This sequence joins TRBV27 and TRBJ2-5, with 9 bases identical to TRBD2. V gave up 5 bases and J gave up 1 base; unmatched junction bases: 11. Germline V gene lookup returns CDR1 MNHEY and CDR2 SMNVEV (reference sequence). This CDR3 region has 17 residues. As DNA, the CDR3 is TGTGCCAGCAGTGCCCTACTCCTAGCGGGGATCCAAGAGACCCAGTACTTC. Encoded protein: CASSALLLAGIQETQYF.

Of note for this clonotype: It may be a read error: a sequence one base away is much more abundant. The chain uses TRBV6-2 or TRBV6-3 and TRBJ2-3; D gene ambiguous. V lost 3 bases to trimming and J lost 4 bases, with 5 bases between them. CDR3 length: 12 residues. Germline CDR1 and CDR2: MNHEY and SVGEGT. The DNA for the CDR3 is TGTGCCAGCAGTTATTTACCAGATACGCAGTATTTT. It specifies CASSYLPDTQYF.

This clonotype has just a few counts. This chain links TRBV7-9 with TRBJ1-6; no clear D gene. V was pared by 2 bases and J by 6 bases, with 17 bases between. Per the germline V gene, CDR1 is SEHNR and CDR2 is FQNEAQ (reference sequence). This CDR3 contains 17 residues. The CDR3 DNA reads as TGTGCCAGCAGCTTAAGTGTCCAGGTCCGGGGTAATTCACCCCTCCACTTT. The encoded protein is CASSLSVQVRGNSPLHF.

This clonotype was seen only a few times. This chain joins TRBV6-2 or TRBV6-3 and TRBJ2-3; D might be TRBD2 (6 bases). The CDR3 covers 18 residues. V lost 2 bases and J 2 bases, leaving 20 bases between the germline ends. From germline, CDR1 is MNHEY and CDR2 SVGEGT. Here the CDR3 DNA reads TGTGCCAGCAGTTACCCCGAGGAGGGAGATTACATCACAGATACGCAGTATTTT. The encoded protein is CASSYPEEGDYITDTQYF.